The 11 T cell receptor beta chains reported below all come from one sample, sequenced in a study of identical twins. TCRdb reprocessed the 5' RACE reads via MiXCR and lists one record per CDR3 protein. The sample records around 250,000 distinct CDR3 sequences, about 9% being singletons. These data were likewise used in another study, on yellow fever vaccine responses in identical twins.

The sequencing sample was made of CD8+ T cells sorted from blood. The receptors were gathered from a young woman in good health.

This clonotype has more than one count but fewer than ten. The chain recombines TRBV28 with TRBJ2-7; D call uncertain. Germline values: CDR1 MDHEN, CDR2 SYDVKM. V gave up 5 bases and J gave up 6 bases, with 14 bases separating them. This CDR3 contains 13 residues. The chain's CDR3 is CASSLTPFGEQYF. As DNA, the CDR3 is TGTGCCAGCAGTCTTACCCCGTTTGGCGAGCAGTACTTC.

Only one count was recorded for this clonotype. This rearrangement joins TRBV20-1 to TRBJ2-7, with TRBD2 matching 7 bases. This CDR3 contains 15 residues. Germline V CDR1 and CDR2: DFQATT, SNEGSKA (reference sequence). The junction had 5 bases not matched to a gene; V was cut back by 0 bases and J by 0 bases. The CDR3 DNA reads TGCAGTGCTAGAGATGATAAGCGGGACTCCTACGAGCAGTACTTC. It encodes CSARDDKRDSYEQYF.

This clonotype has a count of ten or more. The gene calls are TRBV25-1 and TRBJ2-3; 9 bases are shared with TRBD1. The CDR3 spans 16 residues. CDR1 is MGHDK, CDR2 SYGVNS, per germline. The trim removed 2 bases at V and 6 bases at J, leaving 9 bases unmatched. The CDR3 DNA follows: TGTGCCAGCAGTGAAGACAGGGGGGTTAAGCTCGATACGCAGTATTTT. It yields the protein CASSEDRGVKLDTQYF.

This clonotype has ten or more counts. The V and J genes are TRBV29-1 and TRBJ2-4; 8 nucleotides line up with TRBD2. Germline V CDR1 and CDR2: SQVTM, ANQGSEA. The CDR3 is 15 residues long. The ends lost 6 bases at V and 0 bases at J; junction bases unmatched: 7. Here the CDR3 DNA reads TGCAGCGTGGCAATAGCGGGACCAGCCAAAAACATTCAGTACTTC. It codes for CSVAIAGPAKNIQYF.

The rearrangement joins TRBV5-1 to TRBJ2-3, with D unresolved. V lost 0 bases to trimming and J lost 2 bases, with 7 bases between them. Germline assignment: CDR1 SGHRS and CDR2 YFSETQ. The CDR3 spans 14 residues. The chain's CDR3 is CASSLGAYTDTQYF. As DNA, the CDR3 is TGCGCCAGCAGCTTGGGGGCCTACACAGATACGCAGTATTTT. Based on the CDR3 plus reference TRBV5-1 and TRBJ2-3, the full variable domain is KAGVTQTPRYLIKTRGQQVTLSCSPISGHRSVSWYQQTPGQGLQFLFEYFSETQRNKGNFPGRFSGRQFSNSRSEMNVSTLELGDSALYLCASSLGAYTDTQYFGPGTRLTVL.

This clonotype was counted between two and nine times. As DNA, the CDR3 is TGTGCCAGTCGACTTGCAGGGAATAACTACGAGCAGTACTTC. Translated, it gives CASRLAGNNYEQYF. The chain has TRBV7-9 and TRBJ2-7, with D perhaps TRBD1 (5 bases). With 9 bases removed from V and 3 bases from J, the gap between germline ends came to 18 bases. Germline values: CDR1 SEHNR, CDR2 FQNEAQ (reference sequence). The CDR3 loop spans 14 amino acids.

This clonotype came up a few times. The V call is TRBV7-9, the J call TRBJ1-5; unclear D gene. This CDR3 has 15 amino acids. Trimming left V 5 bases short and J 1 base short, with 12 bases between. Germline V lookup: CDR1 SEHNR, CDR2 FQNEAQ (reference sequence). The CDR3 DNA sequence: TGTGCCAGCAGCCGCCAAACAGAAAGCAATCAGCCCCAGCATTTT. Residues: CASSRQTESNQPQHF.

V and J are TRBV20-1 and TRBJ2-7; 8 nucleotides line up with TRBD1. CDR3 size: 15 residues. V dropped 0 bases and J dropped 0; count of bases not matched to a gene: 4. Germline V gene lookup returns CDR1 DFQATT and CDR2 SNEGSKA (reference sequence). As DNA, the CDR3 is TGCAGTGCTAGAGATCTGGGACAGGACTCCTACGAGCAGTACTTC. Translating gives CSARDLGQDSYEQYF.

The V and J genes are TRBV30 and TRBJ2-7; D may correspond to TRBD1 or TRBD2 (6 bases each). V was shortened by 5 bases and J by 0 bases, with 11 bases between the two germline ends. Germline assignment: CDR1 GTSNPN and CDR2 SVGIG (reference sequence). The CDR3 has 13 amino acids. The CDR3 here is CAWGRDNSYEQYF. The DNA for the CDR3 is TGTGCCTGGGGGCGGGACAACTCCTACGAGCAGTACTTC.

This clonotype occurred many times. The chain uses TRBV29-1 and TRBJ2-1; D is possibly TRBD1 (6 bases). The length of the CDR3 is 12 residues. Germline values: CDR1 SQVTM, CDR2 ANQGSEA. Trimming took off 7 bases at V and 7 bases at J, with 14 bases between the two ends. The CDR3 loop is CSAGAVLNEQFF. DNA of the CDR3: TGCAGCGCAGGGGCGGTCTTGAATGAGCAGTTCTTC.

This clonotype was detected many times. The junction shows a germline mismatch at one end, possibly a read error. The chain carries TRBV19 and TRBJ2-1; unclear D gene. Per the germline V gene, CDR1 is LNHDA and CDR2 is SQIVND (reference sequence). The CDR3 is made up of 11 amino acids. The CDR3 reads CASSTYNEQFF. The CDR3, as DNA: TGTGCCAGCAGTACCTACAATGAGCAGTTCTTC.